This passage covers 23 T cell receptor beta chains from one sample sequenced in a study of cytomegalovirus exposure and HLA in healthy donors. The PCR ran on 60 Vbeta and 13 Jbeta primers. Method: immunoSEQ multiplex PCR; TCRdb's copy keeps in-frame clones and lacks some. The table shows roughly 34,000 clones, with about 80% occurring only once. The specimen was PBMCs. These receptors originate from a male donor in good health and CMV-seronegative.

The CDR3 DNA reads TGTGCCTATGGGACAGGGCTTACCGGGGAGCTGTTTTTT. Amino acid sequence: CAYGTGLTGELFF. The chain employs TRBV25-1 and TRBJ2-2; 9 positions match TRBD1. Trimming at V came to 11 bases and at J to 5 bases, leaving 6 bases not matched to a gene. The CDR3 contains 13 residues. Germline lookup yields CDR1 MGHDK and CDR2 SYGVNS.

This chain connects TRBV6-4 to TRBJ2-1, with 9 bases fitting TRBD1. Germline assignment: CDR1 MRHNA and CDR2 SNTAGT. The CDR3 spans 15 residues. J lost 6 bases, V lost 5 bases, and 8 bases had no gene match. The CDR3 DNA reads TGTGCCAGCAGTTCTACAATGACAGGGGGCAATGAGCAGTTCTTC. Translating it yields CASSSTMTGGNEQFF.

The rearrangement uses TRBV7-2 and TRBJ1-1; TRBD1 agrees at 7 bases. Per germline, CDR1 SGHTA and CDR2 FQGNSA. This CDR3 region has 14 residues. The V and J ends lost 1 base and 4 bases, in that order; junction bases with no gene match: 3. CDR3 coding DNA: TGTGCCAGCAGCTTAGTAGGGGGCGCCACTGAAGCTTTCTTT. Residues: CASSLVGGATEAFF.

The chain uses TRBV7-9 and TRBJ2-7, with 8 nucleotides matching TRBD2. Germline CDR1 is SEHNR and CDR2 is FQNEAQ (reference sequence). Unmatched junction bases numbered 6, after V lost 3 bases and J lost 5 bases. The CDR3 is 14 residues long. This chain's CDR3 is CASSFQAGAHEQYF. Here the CDR3 DNA reads TGTGCCAGCAGCTTTCAAGCGGGAGCGCACGAGCAGTACTTC.

This clone appeared once. The chain combines TRBV4-2 with TRBJ1-6; D ambiguous. V shed 0 bases and J shed 13 bases, with 19 bases lying between them. Looked up from germline, CDR1 is LGHNA and CDR2 is YNFKEQ. CDR3 length: 16 residues. CDR3 DNA: TGTGCCAGCAGCCAAGATTGGTCTCGAAACTTTTGGCCCCTCCACTTT. This sequence encodes CASSQDWSRNFWPLHF.

The genes are TRBV27 and TRBJ1-1, with D uncertain. Germline lookup yields CDR1 MNHEY and CDR2 SMNVEV (reference sequence). V was trimmed by 8 bases and J by 0 bases, leaving 4 bases between them. There are 11 residues in the CDR3. This chain's CDR3 is CASGLNTEAFF. Written as DNA, the CDR3 is TGTGCCAGCGGCCTGAACACTGAAGCTTTCTTT.

The chain has TRBV4-1 and TRBJ2-1, with 9 bases fitting TRBD1. Losses at the gene ends were 5 bases for V and 2 bases for J; bases not matched to a gene: 4. The germline CDR1 and CDR2 sequences are MGHRA and YSYEKL. The CDR3 is 15 residues long. CDR3 sequence (DNA): TGCGCCAGCAGCTCCGGGACAGGGACCTACAATGAGCAGTTCTTC. Amino acids: CASSSGTGTYNEQFF.

The V and J genes are TRBV27 and TRBJ2-3; 7 positions agree with TRBD2. The V segment lost 6 bases and the J segment 6 bases; nucleotides outside the gene matches: 12. The CDR3 sequence is 15 residues long. Germline V gives CDR1 MNHEY, CDR2 SMNVEV (reference sequence). The CDR3: CASRGYAGVADTQYF. The CDR3, as DNA: TGTGCCAGCAGGGGTTATGCGGGAGTAGCGGATACGCAGTATTTT.

The CDR3 bases are TGCGCCAGCTGGGACAGCAGGGTTAGCTCCTATAATTCACCCCTCCACTTT. Amino acids: CASWDSRVSSYNSPLHF. The V and J genes are TRBV10-2 and TRBJ1-6, with TRBD1 matching 7 bases. V shed 8 bases, J shed 0 bases, and the junction held 10 bases outside the gene matches. Germline V gives CDR1 WSHSY, CDR2 SAAADI. This CDR3 has 17 amino acids.

The V and J genes are TRBV19 and TRBJ2-1; 7 bases line up with TRBD2. CDR3 length: 16 amino acids. Trimming took 4 bases from V and 0 from J; bases not matched to a gene: 6. CDR1 and CDR2 from the germline V gene are LNHDA and SQIVND (reference sequence). The CDR3 nucleotides read TGTGCCAGTAGTAGTGGGAGGGCCCGCTCCTACAATGAGCAGTTCTTC. It yields the protein CASSSGRARSYNEQFF.

The chain carries TRBV4-3 and TRBJ1-5; 10 bases agree with TRBD1. The germline V gene has CDR1 LGHNA and CDR2 YSLEER. CDR3 length equals 16 residues. After removal of 4 bases from V and 7 bases from J, the junction contained 10 bases not matched to a gene. The CDR3 is CASSPKTGGGGQPQHF. As DNA, the CDR3 is TGCGCCAGCAGCCCCAAGACAGGGGGCGGAGGACAGCCCCAGCATTTT.

The chain has TRBV7-3 and TRBJ2-1; 8 bases are shared with TRBD1. Germline CDR1 and CDR2: SGHTA and FQGTGA. The CDR3 loop spans 15 amino acids. V lost 5 bases, J lost 4 bases, and 7 bases stayed unmatched. The CDR3 here is CASSAHRGVYNEQFF. CDR3 bases: TGTGCCAGCAGCGCCCACAGGGGGGTGTACAATGAGCAGTTCTTC.

This clone has only one observation. The chain links TRBV2 to TRBJ1-2; the match to TRBD1 covers 9 bases. The CDR3 is made up of 14 amino acids. With V trimmed by 6 bases and J by 2 bases, 4 bases remained unmatched. In germline, CDR1 is SNHLY, CDR2 FYNNEI. The CDR3 reads CASSWTGANYGYTF. In nucleotides, the CDR3 is TGTGCCAGCAGCTGGACAGGGGCAAACTATGGCTACACCTTC.

This chain joins TRBV6-5 and TRBJ1-2; D may be TRBD1 (5 bases). Trimming stripped 6 bases from V and 3 bases from J, with 17 bases between. The germline V gene has CDR1 MNHEY and CDR2 SVGAGI. This CDR3 contains 15 residues. The CDR3 region has the DNA TGTGCCAGCAGAAGACAGCCCCGGGGGGACTATGGCTACACCTTC. Its protein product is CASRRQPRGDYGYTF.

This clone was picked up a small number of times. This sequence joins TRBV2 and TRBJ1-2, with a tentative D call TRBD1 (5 bases). V gave up 2 bases and J gave up 5 bases, with 12 bases separating them. Germline CDR1 and CDR2: SNHLY and FYNNEI. The CDR3 is 14 amino acids. The CDR3 sequence is CASSELQEGYGYTF. The CDR3 DNA reads TGTGCCAGCAGTGAACTCCAGGAGGGGTATGGCTACACCTTC. The whole variable domain, filled in from reference TRBV2 and TRBJ1-2, reads EPEVTQTPSHQVTQMGQEVILRCVPISNHLYFYWYRQILGQKVEFLVSFYNNEISEKSEIFDDQFSVERPDGSNFTLKIRSTKLEDSAMYFCASSELQEGYGYTFGSGTRLTVV.

The chain combines TRBV2 with TRBJ1-1, with a weak D call TRBD1 (6 bases). The V end was cut by 4 bases, the J end by 10 bases, with 7 bases between. This CDR3 has 10 amino acids. Per the germline V gene, CDR1 is SNHLY and CDR2 is FYNNEI. The CDR3 DNA is TGTGCCAGCAGTGGGGGGCTAGCTTTCTTT. Translating it yields CASSGGLAFF.

The rearrangement links TRBV19 to TRBJ1-2, with 9 bases lining up with TRBD1. The trim removed 1 base at V and 4 bases at J, leaving 4 bases unmatched. Germline V gene sequence: CDR1 LNHDA, CDR2 SQIVND (reference sequence). This CDR3 region has 15 residues. CDR3 bases: TGTGCCAGTAGTATAGGGGGACAGGGCATCTATGGCTACACCTTC. Translated, it gives CASSIGGQGIYGYTF.

This clone was recorded once. The chain recombines TRBV5-1 with TRBJ2-5; D perhaps matches TRBD2 (5 bases). The CDR3 sequence is 14 residues long. V shed 2 bases and J shed 2 bases, with 10 bases lying between them. Germline CDR1 is SGHRS and CDR2 is YFSETQ. The CDR3 is CASSFGGYQETQYF. The CDR3 coding sequence is TGCGCCAGCAGCTTCGGAGGTTATCAAGAGACCCAGTACTTC.

This clone showed up just a few times. The chain couples TRBV15 to TRBJ1-5; tentative D call: TRBD1 (5 bases). The germline V gene encodes CDR1 LNHNV and CDR2 YYDKDF (reference sequence). The CDR3 has 14 amino acids. V lost 3 bases and J lost 4, with 10 bases in between. The CDR3: CATSSINRNQPQHF. Written as DNA, the CDR3 is TGTGCCACCAGCAGCATTAACAGGAATCAGCCCCAGCATTTT.

This clone was detected once. The chain has TRBV10-3 and TRBJ2-7, with D tentatively TRBD1 (6 bases). Germline assignment: CDR1 ENHRY and CDR2 SYGVKD. This CDR3 comprises 12 residues. V dropped 6 bases and J dropped 4 bases, with 10 bases sitting between them. The CDR3 protein is CAIREDSYEQYF. The CDR3 coding sequence is TGTGCCATCAGGGAGGACAGTTACGAGCAGTACTTC.

In this sample, this clone turned up a few times. The genes are TRBV19 and TRBJ1-1; 7 bases map to TRBD1. This CDR3 is 14 amino acids long. The trim removed 3 bases at V and 2 bases at J, leaving 3 bases unmatched. Germline V gives CDR1 LNHDA, CDR2 SQIVND (reference sequence). CDR3 amino acids: CASSMGTVNTEAFF. The CDR3 DNA reads as TGTGCCAGTAGTATGGGGACAGTTAACACTGAAGCTTTCTTT.

V usage is TRBV6-1 and J usage is TRBJ2-3; 16 bases agree with TRBD2. This CDR3 has 18 amino acids. CDR1 MNHNS and CDR2 SASEGT come from the germline V gene. J gave up 4 bases and V 4 bases, and 8 bases lay outside the gene matches. The CDR3 bases are TGTGCCAGCAGTGGGACTGGGACTAGCGGGGGGGCAGCAGATACGCAGTATTTT. Translated, it gives CASSGTGTSGGAADTQYF.

This rearrangement joins TRBV10-3 to TRBJ1-1; D is uncertain. V lost 3 bases and J lost 4, with 9 bases in between. Germline CDR1 reads ENHRY; CDR2 reads SYGVKD. This CDR3 comprises 13 residues. CDR3 residues: CAISESRLTEAFF. The CDR3 DNA reads as TGTGCCATCAGTGAATCCAGGCTCACTGAAGCTTTCTTT.